The T cell receptor beta chain under discussion was sequenced for a study of blood T cell repertoires in COVID-19. On the study more broadly: There were acute and convalescent COVID-19 samples, and they came from the United States, Italy and Spain. The cDNA or gDNA used as material had been derived from T cells, B-cell-depleted T cells, or PBMCs.

The table came from immunoSEQ multiplex PCR; TCRdb's copy has only in-frame clones and leaves some out. The sample holds under 25,000 clones, 70% to 90% seen once. The CDR3 is 14 residues long. Germline V gives CDR1 SGHRS, CDR2 YFSETQ. Trimming removed 4 bases from V and 3 bases from J; junction bases left unmatched: 5. The source is a human donor with active COVID-19. The donor label of this sample is uncertain. This chain connects TRBV5-1 to TRBJ1-2, with TRBD1 matching 8 bases. Specimen: peripheral blood. The CDR3 is CASSPRTGHYGYTF. CDR3 nucleotide sequence: TGCGCCAGCAGCCCTAGGACAGGGCACTATGGCTACACCTTC.